This entry describes one T cell receptor beta chain. The antigen is not known. Given a much more abundant clone one base away, this may be a read error. The data are from a study of liver allograft versus peripheral blood T cells. Study-wide context: Graft-liver T cell receptor repertoires were compared against recipient peripheral blood repertoires.

TCRdb processed the reads anew with MiXCR; each CDR3 protein has one entry. The sample comprises more than 10,000 distinct CDR3 sequences, 18% of which are singletons, and 13% rests with the top ten. Points from the study as a whole: T cell receptor repertoires inside liver allografts reportedly differed from those in peripheral blood.

V lost 8 bases, J lost 0 bases, and 23 bases lay in between. Per germline, CDR1 MNHNS and CDR2 SASEGT. The CDR3 loop spans 18 amino acids. The chain links TRBV6-1 to TRBJ1-5, with a possible D match to TRBD1 (5 bases). This TCR was sampled from a human patient who had a liver transplant. Part of the T cells may come from the graft donor. CDR3 loop: CASSPRGSGPSSNQPQHF. The CDR3 DNA reads TGTGCCAGCTCACCACGGGGTTCAGGGCCCTCTAGCAATCAGCCCCAGCATTTT.